Detailed here is one TCR beta chain. Its target is unknown. This sample also contains other DNA sequences that code for the same CDR3. Produced via immunoSEQ multiplex PCR; TCRdb's table is partial and in-frame only. The sample records tens of thousands of clones, 65% to 85% being singletons. This sample was taken from a study of cytotoxic CD8 clonotypes in ibrutinib-treated CLL. Study overall: Results showed 24 partial and 2 complete responses; following median 68 months, approximately 14 remained remitted, about 12 advanced. Whole-study results and caveats: Clonotypes that were public were uncommon, and they contracted or stayed stable on treatment. Baseline levels were approached again at progression, after clonality had risen at ibrutinib response. At baseline, clonality was higher than in age-matched healthy donors and correlated with CD8+ counts.

With 3 bases clipped from V and 0 bases from J, the junction kept 1 base outside the gene matches. The V gene's germline CDR1 is KGHSH and CDR2 LQKENI. This CDR3 has 14 residues. This sample comprised PBMCs, obtained at disease progression, from a patient treated with ibrutinib. The chain carries TRBV18 and TRBJ2-7, with TRBD2 matching over 8 bases. The receptor comes from a human donor with chronic lymphocytic leukemia. The CDR3 DNA is TGTGCCAGCTCACCGACTAGCGACTCCTACGAGCAGTACTTC. Residues: CASSPTSDSYEQYF.